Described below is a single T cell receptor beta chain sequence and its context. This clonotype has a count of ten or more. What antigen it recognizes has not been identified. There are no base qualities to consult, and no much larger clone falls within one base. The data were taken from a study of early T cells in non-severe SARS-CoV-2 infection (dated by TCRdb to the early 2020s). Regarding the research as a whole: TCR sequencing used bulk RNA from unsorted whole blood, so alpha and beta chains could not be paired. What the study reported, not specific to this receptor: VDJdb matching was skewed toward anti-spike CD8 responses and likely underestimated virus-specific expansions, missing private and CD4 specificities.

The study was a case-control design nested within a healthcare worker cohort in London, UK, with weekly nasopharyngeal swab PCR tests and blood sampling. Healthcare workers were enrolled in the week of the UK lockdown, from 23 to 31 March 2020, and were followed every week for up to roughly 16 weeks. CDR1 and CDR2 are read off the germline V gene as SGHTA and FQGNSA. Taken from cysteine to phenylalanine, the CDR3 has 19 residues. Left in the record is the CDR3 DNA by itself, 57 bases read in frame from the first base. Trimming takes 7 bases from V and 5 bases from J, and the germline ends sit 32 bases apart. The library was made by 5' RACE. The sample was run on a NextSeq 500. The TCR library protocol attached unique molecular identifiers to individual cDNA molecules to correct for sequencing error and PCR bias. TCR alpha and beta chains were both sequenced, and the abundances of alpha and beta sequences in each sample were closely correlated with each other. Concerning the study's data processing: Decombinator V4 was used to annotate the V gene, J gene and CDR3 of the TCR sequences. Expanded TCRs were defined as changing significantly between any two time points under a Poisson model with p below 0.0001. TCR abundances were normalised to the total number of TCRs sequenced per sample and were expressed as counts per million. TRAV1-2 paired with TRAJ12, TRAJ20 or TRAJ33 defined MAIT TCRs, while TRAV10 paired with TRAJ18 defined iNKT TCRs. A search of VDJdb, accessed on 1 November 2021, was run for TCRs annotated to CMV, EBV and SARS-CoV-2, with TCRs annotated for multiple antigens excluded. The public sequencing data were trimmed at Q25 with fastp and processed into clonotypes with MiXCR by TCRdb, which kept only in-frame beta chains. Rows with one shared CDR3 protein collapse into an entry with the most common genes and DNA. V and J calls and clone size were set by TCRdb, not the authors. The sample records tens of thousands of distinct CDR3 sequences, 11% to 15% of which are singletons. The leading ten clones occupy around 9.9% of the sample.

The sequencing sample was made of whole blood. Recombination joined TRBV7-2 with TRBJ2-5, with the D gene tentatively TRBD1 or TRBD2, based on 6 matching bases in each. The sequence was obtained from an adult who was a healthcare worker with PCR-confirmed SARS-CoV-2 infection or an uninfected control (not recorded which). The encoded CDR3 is CASTRAWLRRGGGGETQYF. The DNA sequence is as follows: TGTGCCAGCACCAGAGCTTGGCTCCGCAGAGGGGGAGGAGGGGAGACCCAGTACTTC.